This T cell receptor beta chain was retrieved from a study of blood T cell repertoires in COVID-19. Study in general: Sources were T cells, B-cell-depleted T cells, or PBMCs; the material itself was cDNA or gDNA.

J was trimmed by 4 bases and V by 1 base; bases with no gene match: 2. This CDR3 is built from 16 residues. Germline assignment: CDR1 KGHSH and CDR2 LQKENI. Sequencing was performed with immunoSEQ multiplex PCR; in TCRdb, only in-frame clones are kept and a portion is missing. The data contain a few hundred thousand clones, around 87% of them singletons. This clone was observed once. The source is a woman between 50 and 59 years old who had recovered from COVID-19. J is TRBJ2-1 and V is TRBV18; 12 positions match TRBD2. Sequenced input: peripheral blood. CDR3: CASSPLTSGGYNEQFF. CDR3 in DNA: TGTGCCAGCTCACCACTCACTAGCGGGGGGTACAATGAGCAGTTCTTC. Based on the CDR3 plus reference TRBV18 and TRBJ2-1, the full variable domain is NAGVMQNPRHLVRRRGQEARLRCSPMKGHSHVYWYRQLPEEGLKFMVYLQKENIIDESGMPKERFSAEFPKEGPSILRIQQVVRGDSAAYFCASSPLTSGGYNEQFFGPGTRLTVL.